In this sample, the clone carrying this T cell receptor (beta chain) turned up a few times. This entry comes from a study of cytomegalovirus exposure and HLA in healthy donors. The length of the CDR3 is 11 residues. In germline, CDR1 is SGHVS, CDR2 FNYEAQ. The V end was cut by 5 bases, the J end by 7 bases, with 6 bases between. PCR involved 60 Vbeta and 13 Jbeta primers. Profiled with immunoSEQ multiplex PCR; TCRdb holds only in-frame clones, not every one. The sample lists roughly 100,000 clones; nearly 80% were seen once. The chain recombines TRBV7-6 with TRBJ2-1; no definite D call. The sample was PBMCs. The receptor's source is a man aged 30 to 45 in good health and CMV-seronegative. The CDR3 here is CASSLSNEQFF. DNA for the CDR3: TGTGCCAGCAGCCTCAGTAATGAGCAGTTCTTC.